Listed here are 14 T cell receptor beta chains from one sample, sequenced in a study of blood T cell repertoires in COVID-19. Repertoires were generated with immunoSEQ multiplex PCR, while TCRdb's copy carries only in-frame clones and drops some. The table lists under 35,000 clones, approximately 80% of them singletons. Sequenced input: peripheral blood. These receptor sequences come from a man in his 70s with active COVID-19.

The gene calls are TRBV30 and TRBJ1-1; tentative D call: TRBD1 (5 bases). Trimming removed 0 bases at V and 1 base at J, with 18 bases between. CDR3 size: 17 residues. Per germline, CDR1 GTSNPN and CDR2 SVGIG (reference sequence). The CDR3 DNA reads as TGTGCCTGGAGTGTCCCCAGGGTCTATAGCGGGAACACTGAAGCTTTCTTT. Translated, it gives CAWSVPRVYSGNTEAFF. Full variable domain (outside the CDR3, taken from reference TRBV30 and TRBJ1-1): SQTIHQWPATLVQPVGSPLSLECTVEGTSNPNLYWYRQAAGRGLQLLFYSVGIGQISSEVPQNLSASRPQDRQFILSSKKLLLSDSGFYLCAWSVPRVYSGNTEAFFGQGTRLTVV.

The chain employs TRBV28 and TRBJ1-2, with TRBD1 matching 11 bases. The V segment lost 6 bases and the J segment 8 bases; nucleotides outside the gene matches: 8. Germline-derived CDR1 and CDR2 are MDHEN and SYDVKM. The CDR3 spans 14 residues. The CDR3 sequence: CASSQSDRGLGYTF. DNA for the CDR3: TGTGCCAGCAGCCAATCGGACAGGGGGCTCGGCTACACCTTC.

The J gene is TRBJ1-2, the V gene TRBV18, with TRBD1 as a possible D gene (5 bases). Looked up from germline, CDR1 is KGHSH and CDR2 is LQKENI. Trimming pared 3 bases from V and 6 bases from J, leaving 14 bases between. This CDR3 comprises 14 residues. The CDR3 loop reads CASSPSQGRDGYTF. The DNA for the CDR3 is TGTGCCAGCTCACCCTCGCAGGGCCGAGATGGCTACACCTTC.

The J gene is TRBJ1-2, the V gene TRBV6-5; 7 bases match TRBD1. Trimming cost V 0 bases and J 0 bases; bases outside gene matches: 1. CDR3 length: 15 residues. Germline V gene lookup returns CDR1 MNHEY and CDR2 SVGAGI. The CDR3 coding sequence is TGTGCCAGCAGTTACTCAGGGACAGCTAACTATGGCTACACCTTC. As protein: CASSYSGTANYGYTF.

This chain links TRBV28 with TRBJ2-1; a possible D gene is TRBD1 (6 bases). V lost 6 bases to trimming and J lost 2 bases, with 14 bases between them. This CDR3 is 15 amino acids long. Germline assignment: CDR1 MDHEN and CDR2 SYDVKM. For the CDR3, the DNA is TGTGCCAGCAGCCAGGGGCCGTTAACCTACAATGAGCAGTTCTTC. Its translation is CASSQGPLTYNEQFF.

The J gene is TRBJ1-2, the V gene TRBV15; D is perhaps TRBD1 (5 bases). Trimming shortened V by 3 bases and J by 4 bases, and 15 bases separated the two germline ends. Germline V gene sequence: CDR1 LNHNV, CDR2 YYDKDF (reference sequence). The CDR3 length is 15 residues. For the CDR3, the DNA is TGTGCCACCAGCAGGAAACAGGAATTGAGCTATGGCTACACCTTC. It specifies CATSRKQELSYGYTF.

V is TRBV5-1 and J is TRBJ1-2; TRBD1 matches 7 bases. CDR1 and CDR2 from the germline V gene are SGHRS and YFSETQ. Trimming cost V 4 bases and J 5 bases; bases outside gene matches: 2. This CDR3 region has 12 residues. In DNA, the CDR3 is TGCGCCAGCAGCCCGGGACAGTATGGCTACACCTTC. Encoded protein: CASSPGQYGYTF. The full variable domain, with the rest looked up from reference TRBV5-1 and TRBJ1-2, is KAGVTQTPRYLIKTRGQQVTLSCSPISGHRSVSWYQQTPGQGLQFLFEYFSETQRNKGNFPGRFSGRQFSNSRSEMNVSTLELGDSALYLCASSPGQYGYTFGSGTRLTVV.

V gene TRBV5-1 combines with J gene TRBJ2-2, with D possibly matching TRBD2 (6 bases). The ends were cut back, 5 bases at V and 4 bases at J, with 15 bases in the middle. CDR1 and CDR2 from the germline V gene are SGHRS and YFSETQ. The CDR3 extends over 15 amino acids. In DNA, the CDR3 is TGCGCCAGCAGGGGGCGGGATAACCCCACCGGGGAGCTGTTTTTT. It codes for CASRGRDNPTGELFF.

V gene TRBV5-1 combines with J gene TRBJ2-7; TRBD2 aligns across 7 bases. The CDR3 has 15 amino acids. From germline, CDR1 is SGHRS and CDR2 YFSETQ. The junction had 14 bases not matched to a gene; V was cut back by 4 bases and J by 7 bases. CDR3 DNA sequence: TGCGCCAGCAGCCTGGGGGTAGCGGGTGTCGGGGAGCAGTACTTC. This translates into CASSLGVAGVGEQYF.

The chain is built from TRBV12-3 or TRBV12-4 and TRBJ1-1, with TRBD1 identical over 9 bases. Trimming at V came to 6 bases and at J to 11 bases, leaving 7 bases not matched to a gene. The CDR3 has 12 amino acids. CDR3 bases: TGTGCCAGCAGCCGCCCCGGGACAGGGGCTTTCTTT. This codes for CASSRPGTGAFF.

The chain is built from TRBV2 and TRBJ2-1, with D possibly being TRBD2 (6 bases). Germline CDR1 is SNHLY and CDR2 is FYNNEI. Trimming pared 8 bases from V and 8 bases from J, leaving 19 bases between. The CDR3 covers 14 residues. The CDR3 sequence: CASGGRGSGDEQFF. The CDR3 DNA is TGTGCCAGCGGCGGACGGGGCTCGGGGGATGAGCAGTTCTTC.

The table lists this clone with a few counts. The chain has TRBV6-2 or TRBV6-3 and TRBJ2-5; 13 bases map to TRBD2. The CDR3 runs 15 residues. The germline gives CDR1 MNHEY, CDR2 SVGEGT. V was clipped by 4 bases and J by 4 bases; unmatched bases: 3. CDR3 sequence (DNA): TGTGCCAGCAGTTGGACTAGCGGGAGCGGAGAGACCCAGTACTTC. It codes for CASSWTSGSGETQYF.

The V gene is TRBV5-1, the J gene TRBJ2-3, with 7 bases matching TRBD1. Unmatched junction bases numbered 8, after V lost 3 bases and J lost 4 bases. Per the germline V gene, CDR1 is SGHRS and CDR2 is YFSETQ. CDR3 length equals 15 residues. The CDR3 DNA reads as TGCGCCAGCAGCTCATCCGGGACAGAATCAGATACGCAGTATTTT. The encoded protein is CASSSSGTESDTQYF.

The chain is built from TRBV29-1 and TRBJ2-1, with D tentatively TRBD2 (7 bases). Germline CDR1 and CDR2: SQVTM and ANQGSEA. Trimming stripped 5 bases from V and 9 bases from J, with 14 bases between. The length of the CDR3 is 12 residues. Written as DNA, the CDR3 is TGCAGCGTTTTGAGGGGGGGCGGTGAGCAGTTCTTC. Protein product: CSVLRGGGEQFF.